This T cell receptor beta chain comes out of a study of siplizumab effects on memory and regulatory T cells. Assayed TCR templates numbered roughly 10^5 for each sample. Some clones are missing from TCRdb's copy, which holds only in-frame ones; the method was immunoSEQ multiplex PCR. The sample records 75,000 to 100,000 clones, 85% to 95% being singletons. The CDR3 length is 14 residues. Looked up from germline, CDR1 is LNHDA and CDR2 is SQIVND (reference sequence). Trimming pared 10 bases from V and 5 bases from J, leaving 17 bases between. Sequencing was carried out using non-Treg CD4+ T cells sorted from blood. The receptor was isolated from a human donor in good health. This chain links TRBV19 with TRBJ2-2, with a tentative D call TRBD2 (6 bases). CDR3 DNA: TGTGCCACCCACAGGAGGGGAGGTACCGGGGAGCTGTTTTTT. It encodes CATHRRGGTGELFF.